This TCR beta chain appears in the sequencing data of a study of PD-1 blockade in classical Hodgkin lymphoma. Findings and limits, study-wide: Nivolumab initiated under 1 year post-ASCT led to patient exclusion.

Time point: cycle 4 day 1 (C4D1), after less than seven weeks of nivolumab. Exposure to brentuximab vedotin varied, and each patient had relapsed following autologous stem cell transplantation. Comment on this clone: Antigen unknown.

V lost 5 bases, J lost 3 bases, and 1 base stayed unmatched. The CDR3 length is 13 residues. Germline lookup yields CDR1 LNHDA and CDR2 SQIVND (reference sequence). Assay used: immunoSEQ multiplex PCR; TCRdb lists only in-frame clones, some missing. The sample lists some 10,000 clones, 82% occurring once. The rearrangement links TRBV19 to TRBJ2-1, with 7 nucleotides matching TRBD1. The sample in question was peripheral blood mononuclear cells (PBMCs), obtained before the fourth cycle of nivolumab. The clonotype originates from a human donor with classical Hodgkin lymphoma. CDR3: CASSRTGYNEQFF. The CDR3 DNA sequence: TGTGCCAGTAGTCGGACAGGCTACAATGAGCAGTTCTTC.